Below, 27 T cell receptor beta chains from the same sample are listed, as sequenced in a study of neurological immune-mediated disorders. MiXCR, applied by TCRdb to the 5' RACE reads, yields one record per CDR3 protein. Seen here are about 30,000 distinct CDR3 sequences, less than 6% observed once, and the top ten hold roughly 2%. The sequencing sample was made of CD4+ T cells from blood. All receptors derive from a woman between 50 and 59 years old in good health.

By frequency in the sample, this clonotype is medium-sized. The J gene is TRBJ2-7, the V gene TRBV7-2, with D tentatively TRBD1 (6 bases). Germline V gene sequence: CDR1 SGHTA, CDR2 FQGNSA. The CDR3 totals 14 residues. Between the trimmed V and J ends, which lost 2 bases and 6 bases, there was a span of 14 bases. CDR3 region: CASSLLSGAGEQYF. CDR3 in DNA: TGTGCCAGCAGCTTACTCTCAGGGGCGGGCGAGCAGTACTTC.

The sample holds many counts of this clonotype. The V gene is TRBV25-1, the J gene TRBJ2-5; 11 positions match TRBD2. Germline lookup yields CDR1 MGHDK and CDR2 SYGVNS. V was clipped by 7 bases and J by 8 bases; unmatched bases: 9. The CDR3 extends over 14 amino acids. The DNA for the CDR3 is TGTGCCAGCACGGGTACTAGCGGGGGTAGTACCCAGTACTTC. Translating it yields CASTGTSGGSTQYF. The variable domain in full, with the rest retrieved from reference TRBV25-1 and TRBJ2-5, is EADIYQTPRYLVIGTGKKITLECSQTMGHDKMYWYQQDPGMELHLIHYSYGVNSTEKGDLSSESTVSRIRTEHFPLTLESARPSHTSQYLCASTGTSGGSTQYFGPGTRLLVL.

The table lists this clonotype with many counts. The genes are TRBV2 and TRBJ1-5; the D is unclear. With 4 bases removed from V and 5 bases from J, the gap between germline ends came to 12 bases. Germline loops: CDR1 SNHLY, CDR2 FYNNEI. This CDR3 comprises 14 residues. The CDR3 sequence: CASSAVKGHQPQHF. The CDR3 region has the DNA TGTGCCAGCAGTGCTGTGAAGGGTCATCAGCCCCAGCATTTT.

This clonotype was detected ten times or more. V is TRBV7-9 and J is TRBJ2-7, with TRBD2 identical over 7 bases. The CDR3 totals 15 residues. The germline V gene encodes CDR1 SEHNR and CDR2 FQNEAQ (reference sequence). After removal of 5 bases from V and 4 bases from J, the junction contained 11 bases not matched to a gene. The CDR3 loop reads CASSLRLATSYEQYF. DNA of the CDR3: TGTGCCAGCAGCCTACGACTAGCAACCTCTTACGAGCAGTACTTC.

This clonotype was detected many times. The chain couples TRBV28 to TRBJ2-3, with 10 bases lining up with TRBD2. Per the germline V gene, CDR1 is MDHEN and CDR2 is SYDVKM. The CDR3 length is 16 residues. Trimming took 10 bases from V and 3 from J; bases not matched to a gene: 13. DNA of the CDR3: TGTGCCATCGAACCCGGAGGACTAGCGGTAACAGATACGCAGTATTTT. Its translation is CAIEPGGLAVTDTQYF. Combining the CDR3 with reference TRBV28 and TRBJ2-3 gives the whole variable domain DVKVTQSSRYLVKRTGEKVFLECVQDMDHENMFWYRQDPGLGLRLIYFSYDVKMKEKGDIPEGYSVSREKKERFSLILESASTNQTSMYLCAIEPGGLAVTDTQYFGPGTRLTVL.

By frequency in the sample, this clonotype is medium-sized. The V and J genes are TRBV7-9 and TRBJ2-1; 8 nucleotides agree with TRBD2. This CDR3 contains 15 residues. Germline CDR1 reads SEHNR; CDR2 reads FQNEAQ (reference sequence). V dropped 5 bases and J dropped 0; count of bases not matched to a gene: 3. The CDR3 DNA is TGTGCCAGCAGCCCAACTAGCGGCTCCTACAATGAGCAGTTCTTC. The encoded protein is CASSPTSGSYNEQFF.

The sample holds many counts of this clonotype. The chain links TRBV20-1 to TRBJ2-7; tentatively, D is TRBD2 (6 bases). Germline CDR1 is DFQATT and CDR2 is SNEGSKA (reference sequence). V lost 0 bases and J lost 4, with 19 bases in between. This CDR3 comprises 16 residues. The CDR3: CSARDPGGGTVYEQYF. The CDR3 DNA sequence: TGCAGTGCTAGAGATCCGGGTGGGGGGACTGTGTACGAGCAGTACTTC.

This clonotype has ten or more counts. The CDR3 protein is CASSQGTGMTDTQYF. CDR3 DNA sequence: TGTGCCAGCAGCCAGGGGACAGGAATGACAGATACGCAGTATTTT. The chain combines TRBV7-7 with TRBJ2-3; 8 bases are a match to TRBD1. The germline CDR1 and CDR2 sequences are SSHAT and FNYEAQ (reference sequence). The CDR3 extends over 15 amino acids. With V trimmed by 5 bases and J by 3 bases, 7 bases remained unmatched.

The sample holds many counts of this clonotype. The chain joins TRBV29-1 to TRBJ2-7; tentative D call: TRBD1 (6 bases). V was pared by 7 bases and J by 3 bases, with 19 bases between. Germline values: CDR1 SQVTM, CDR2 ANQGSEA. There are 14 residues in the CDR3. CDR3 region: CSDNNRARVYEQYF. CDR3 coding DNA: TGCAGCGACAACAACAGGGCTAGGGTCTACGAGCAGTACTTC.

This clonotype was detected many times. This chain uses TRBV7-2 with TRBJ2-1, with TRBD2 matching over 12 bases. CDR3 size: 16 residues. The germline V gene has CDR1 SGHTA and CDR2 FQGNSA. The trim removed 5 bases at V and 5 bases at J, leaving 7 bases unmatched. The CDR3: CASSLNRLAGDNEQFF. The CDR3 DNA follows: TGTGCCAGCAGCCTAAACCGACTAGCGGGAGACAATGAGCAGTTCTTC.

The V call is TRBV28, the J call TRBJ2-1, with D possibly being TRBD1 (5 bases). The CDR3 runs to 13 residues. Deletions cut 2 bases from V and 6 bases from J, with 8 bases between. The germline V gene encodes CDR1 MDHEN and CDR2 SYDVKM. This chain's CDR3 is CASSLVRGNEQFF. CDR3 nucleotides: TGTGCCAGCAGTTTAGTTAGGGGCAATGAGCAGTTCTTC. Full variable domain (rest looked up from reference TRBV28 and TRBJ2-1): DVKVTQSSRYLVKRTGEKVFLECVQDMDHENMFWYRQDPGLGLRLIYFSYDVKMKEKGDIPEGYSVSREKKERFSLILESASTNQTSMYLCASSLVRGNEQFFGPGTRLTVL.

At least ten counts were recorded for this clonotype. The chain employs TRBV9 and TRBJ2-2; 8 bases fit TRBD1. Germline trimming cut 3 bases from V and 6 bases from J; bases unmatched to any gene: 10. The CDR3 has 16 residues. Germline V lookup: CDR1 SGDLS, CDR2 YYNGEE. This chain's CDR3 is CASSAGQGILAGELFF. In DNA form, the CDR3 reads TGTGCCAGCAGCGCCGGACAGGGAATATTAGCCGGGGAGCTGTTTTTT.

At least ten counts were recorded for this clonotype. The chain joins TRBV7-3 to TRBJ2-1, with 8 bases identical to TRBD2. Trimming took 1 base from V and 2 from J; bases not matched to a gene: 7. The CDR3 loop spans 17 amino acids. Germline assignment: CDR1 SGHTA and CDR2 FQGTGA. The CDR3 nucleotides are TGTGCCAGCAGCTTAAACGGCGCGGGGGGCCCCTACAATGAGCAGTTCTTC. It is translated as CASSLNGAGGPYNEQFF.

This clonotype was seen repeatedly, ten times or more. The chain employs TRBV6-6 and TRBJ2-3; TRBD2 matches 7 bases. J lost 6 bases, V lost 7 bases, and 7 bases had no gene match. The germline V gene has CDR1 MNHNY and CDR2 SVGAGI (reference sequence). CDR3 length: 13 residues. The CDR3 DNA is TGTGCCAGCAACCGGGGGGTATTCGATACGCAGTATTTT. Translated, it gives CASNRGVFDTQYF.

This clonotype was observed at least ten times. The chain couples TRBV5-1 to TRBJ1-4; D remains unclear. V shed 0 bases and J shed 4 bases, with 7 bases lying between them. In germline, CDR1 is SGHRS, CDR2 YFSETQ. The CDR3 length is 14 residues. DNA for the CDR3: TGCGCCAGCAGCTTGGAGTCAGTTAATGAAAAACTGTTTTTT. Amino acids: CASSLESVNEKLFF.

V is TRBV5-1 and J is TRBJ2-1; D is unresolved. The CDR3 runs 12 residues. Trimming took off 0 bases at V and 7 bases at J, with 5 bases between the two ends. Germline values: CDR1 SGHRS, CDR2 YFSETQ. CDR3 bases: TGCGCCAGCAGCTTGGGCTGGAATGAGCAGTTCTTC. It specifies CASSLGWNEQFF.

This clonotype was detected ten times or more. The chain is built from TRBV18 and TRBJ1-1; 7 bases line up with TRBD1. With 3 bases clipped from V and 5 bases from J, the junction kept 9 bases outside the gene matches. The CDR3 sequence is 15 residues long. Germline V CDR1 and CDR2: KGHSH, LQKENI. The CDR3 here is CASSPYSGGGTEAFF. CDR3 DNA: TGTGCCAGCTCACCCTATTCAGGGGGGGGGACTGAAGCTTTCTTT.

This clonotype has at least ten counts. The V gene is TRBV9, the J gene TRBJ1-1; 7 bases are a match to TRBD1. Germline assignment: CDR1 SGDLS and CDR2 YYNGEE. V lost 6 bases and J lost 3; bases outside the gene matches: 11. This CDR3 region has 15 residues. As DNA, the CDR3 is TGTGCCAGCAACAAAAGAACAGGGGAAGACACTGAAGCTTTCTTT. Its translation: CASNKRTGEDTEAFF.

This clonotype was detected many times. The chain couples TRBV7-2 to TRBJ2-5; a possible D gene is TRBD2 (6 bases). The CDR3 has 14 residues. V was shortened by 3 bases and J by 2 bases, with 10 bases between the two germline ends. Germline V gene data show CDR1 as SGHTA and CDR2 as FQGNSA. CDR3 in amino acids: CASSLTRIQETQYF. The CDR3 region has the DNA TGTGCCAGCAGCTTGACTAGGATACAAGAGACCCAGTACTTC. Supplemented by reference TRBV7-2 and TRBJ2-5, the full variable domain reads GAGVSQSPSNKVTEKGKDVELRCDPISGHTALYWYRQSLGQGLEFLIYFQGNSAPDKSGLPSDRFSAERTGGSVSTLTIQRTQQEDSAVYLCASSLTRIQETQYFGPGTRLLVL.

In this sample, this clonotype turned up many times. The gene calls are TRBV7-2 and TRBJ2-5, with TRBD2 matching 7 bases. The trim removed 4 bases at V and 5 bases at J, leaving 7 bases unmatched. The CDR3 has 14 amino acids. CDR1 is SGHTA, CDR2 FQGNSA, per germline. CDR3 protein: CASSSGLQPETQYF. CDR3 sequence (DNA): TGTGCCAGCAGCTCGGGACTACAGCCGGAGACCCAGTACTTC.

This clonotype has a count of ten or more. V usage is TRBV5-1 and J usage is TRBJ2-3; D is perhaps TRBD1 (5 bases). Trimming took off 1 base at V and 3 bases at J, with 6 bases between the two ends. The V gene's germline CDR1 is SGHRS and CDR2 YFSETQ. The CDR3 has 13 amino acids. The CDR3 DNA is TGCGCCAGCAGCTTGAAGGGGACAGATACGCAGTATTTT. Protein sequence: CASSLKGTDTQYF.

This clonotype came up many times. V and J are TRBV3-1 and TRBJ1-6; D gene ambiguous. Germline V gives CDR1 LGHDT, CDR2 YNNKEL (reference sequence). The V gene lost 2 bases and the J gene lost 8 bases, with 4 bases spanning the gap. The CDR3 totals 12 residues. The DNA for the CDR3 is TGTGCCAGCAGCCAAAGAGATTCACCCCTCCACTTT. This gives the protein CASSQRDSPLHF.

This clonotype was recorded many times. This chain connects TRBV14 to TRBJ1-1, with a tentative D call TRBD1 (5 bases). CDR3 size: 15 residues. V was clipped by 3 bases and J by 5 bases, with 16 bases between them. Per germline, CDR1 SGHDN and CDR2 FVKESK. CDR3 nucleotides: TGTGCCAGCAGCCAGGGCCCCCTTGGGGGAACTGAAGCTTTCTTT. Translation: CASSQGPLGGTEAFF.

This clonotype was found many times. V and J are TRBV28 and TRBJ2-2, with D unresolved. CDR3 length: 14 amino acids. Germline assignment: CDR1 MDHEN and CDR2 SYDVKM. With 5 bases removed from V and 6 bases from J, the gap between germline ends came to 13 bases. DNA of the CDR3: TGTGCCAGCAGTGTCCTGAAGAGAGCCGGGGAGCTGTTTTTT. This sequence encodes CASSVLKRAGELFF.

This clonotype was observed at least ten times. J is TRBJ1-5 and V is TRBV7-9, with a tentative D call TRBD1 (6 bases). V lost 5 bases and J 5 bases, leaving 10 bases between the germline ends. Germline values: CDR1 SEHNR, CDR2 FQNEAQ (reference sequence). This CDR3 comprises 13 residues. The CDR3 coding sequence is TGTGCCAGCAGCGCGGACAGCTATCAGCCCCAGCATTTT. Residues: CASSADSYQPQHF.

This clonotype was seen repeatedly, ten times or more. The J gene is TRBJ2-5, the V gene TRBV5-1; unclear D gene. The V gene's germline CDR1 is SGHRS and CDR2 YFSETQ. The CDR3 length is 11 residues. Trimming cost V 0 bases and J 3 bases, with 0 bases left between them. The CDR3 region has the DNA TGCGCCAGCAGCTTGGAAGAGACCCAGTACTTC. Translation gives CASSLEETQYF.

This clonotype was recorded at least ten times. The CDR3 region has the DNA TGTGCCAGCAGCCGGACCAGGACTGCCTACGAGCAGTACTTC. It specifies CASSRTRTAYEQYF. The chain has TRBV27 and TRBJ2-7, with a weak D call TRBD2 (5 bases). Trimming stripped 6 bases from V and 2 bases from J, with 14 bases between. Germline values: CDR1 MNHEY, CDR2 SMNVEV (reference sequence). The CDR3 contains 14 residues.